This TCR beta chain was recovered during a study of monozygotic twins with inflammatory bowel disease. Whole-study results and caveats: Clonotype sharing was lower in IBD patients than healthy twins, most markedly with disease activity.

CDR3 length: 15 amino acids. CDR1 and CDR2 (germline): LNHNV, YYDKDF (reference sequence). TCRdb re-called the 5' RACE reads; one entry per CDR3 protein, DNA not given. The data include 110,000 or so distinct CDR3 sequences; the top ten clones carry 9.5% to 15%. As for this clonotype: Its matching antigen is unknown.

Sequenced: blood. This sequence joins TRBV15 and TRBJ2-7. The sequence was collected from a human donor with ulcerative colitis or Crohn's disease, or a healthy co-twin of an affected twin (not recorded which). CDR3 sequence reads: CATSREYGSSYEQYF.